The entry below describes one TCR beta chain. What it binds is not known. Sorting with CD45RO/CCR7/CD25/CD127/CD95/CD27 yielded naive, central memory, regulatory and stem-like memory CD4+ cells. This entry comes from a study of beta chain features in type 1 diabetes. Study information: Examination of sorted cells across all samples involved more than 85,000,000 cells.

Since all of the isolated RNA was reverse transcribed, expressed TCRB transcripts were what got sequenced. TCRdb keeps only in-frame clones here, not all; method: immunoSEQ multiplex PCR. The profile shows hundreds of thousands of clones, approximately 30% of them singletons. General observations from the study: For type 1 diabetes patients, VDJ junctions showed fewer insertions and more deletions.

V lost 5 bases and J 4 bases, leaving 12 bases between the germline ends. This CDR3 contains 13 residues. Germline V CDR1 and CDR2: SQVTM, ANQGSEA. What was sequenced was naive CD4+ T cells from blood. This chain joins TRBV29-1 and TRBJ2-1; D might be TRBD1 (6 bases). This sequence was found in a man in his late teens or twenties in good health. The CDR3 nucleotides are TGCAGCGTTTCGCTGGACAGATACAATGAGCAGTTCTTC. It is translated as CSVSLDRYNEQFF.